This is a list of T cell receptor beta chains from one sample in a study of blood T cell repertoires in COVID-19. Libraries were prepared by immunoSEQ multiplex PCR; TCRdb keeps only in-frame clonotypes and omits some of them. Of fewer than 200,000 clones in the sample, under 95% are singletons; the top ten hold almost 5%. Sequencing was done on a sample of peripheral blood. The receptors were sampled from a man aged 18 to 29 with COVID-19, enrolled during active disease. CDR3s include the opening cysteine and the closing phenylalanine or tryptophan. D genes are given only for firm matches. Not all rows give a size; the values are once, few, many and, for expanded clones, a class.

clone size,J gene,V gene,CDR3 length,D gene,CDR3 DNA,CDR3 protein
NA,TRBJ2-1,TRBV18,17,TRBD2,TGTGCCAGCTCACCCTCTTGGGAGGGGTCCCGTGGGGATGAGCAGTTCTTC,CASSPSWEGSRGDEQFF
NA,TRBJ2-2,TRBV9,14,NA,TGTGCCAGCAGCGTAGGTGACAGCACCGGGGAGCTGTTTTTT,CASSVGDSTGELFF
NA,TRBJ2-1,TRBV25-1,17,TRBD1,TGTGCCAGCAGTGAAGGACAGGGTGGGAGCTCCTACAATGAGCAGTTCTTC,CASSEGQGGSSYNEQFF
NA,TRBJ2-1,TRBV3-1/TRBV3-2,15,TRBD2,TGTGCCAGCAGCGCCCGACTAGCGAGCACGGGTGAGCAGTTCTTC,CASSARLASTGEQFF
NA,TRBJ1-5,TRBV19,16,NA,TGTGCCAGTAGTATAGGGGGGGTTTATAGCAATCAGCCCCAGCATTTT,CASSIGGVYSNQPQHF
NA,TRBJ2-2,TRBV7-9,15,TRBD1,TGTGCCAGCAGCAGTGGGGACAGGGTGACCGGGGAGCTGTTTTTT,CASSSGDRVTGELFF
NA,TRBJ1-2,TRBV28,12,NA,TGTGCCAGTCGTCGGGAGGTCGGGGGCTACACCTTC,CASRREVGGYTF
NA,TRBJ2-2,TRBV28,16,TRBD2,TGTGCCAGCAGTTTATTGTTAGCGGGAGGGATCGGGGAGCTGTTTTTT,CASSLLLAGGIGELFF
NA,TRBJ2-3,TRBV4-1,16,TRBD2,TGCGCCAGCAGCCTAGGACTAGCGGGTTTAGCAGATACGCAGTATTTT,CASSLGLAGLADTQYF
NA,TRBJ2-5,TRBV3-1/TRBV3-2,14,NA,TGTGCCAGCAGCCAAGATATGGCAGTAAAAACCCAGTACTTC,CASSQDMAVKTQYF
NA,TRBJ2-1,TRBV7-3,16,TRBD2,TGTGCCAGCAGCATACGCGGTGGGGGACTAGCAGATGAGCAGTTCTTC,CASSIRGGGLADEQFF
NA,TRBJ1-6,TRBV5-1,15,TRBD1,TGCGCCAGCAGCCTCTGGACAGGGGCCAATTCACCCCTCCACTTT,CASSLWTGANSPLHF
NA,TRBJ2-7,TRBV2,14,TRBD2,TGTGCCAGCAGACCGGGACTAGCGGGTACCGACCAGTACTTC,CASRPGLAGTDQYF
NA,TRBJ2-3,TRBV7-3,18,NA,TGTGCCAGCAGCTTAGGGGTAGCGCGATTGTCTAGCACAGATACGCAGTATTTT,CASSLGVARLSSTDTQYF
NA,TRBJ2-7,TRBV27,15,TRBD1,TGTGCCAGCAGTTTACTCCGGGCAGGGGGCGACGAGCAGTACTTC,CASSLLRAGGDEQYF
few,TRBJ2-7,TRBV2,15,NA,TGTGCCAGCAGTGAAGGCGGGTGGGGCTCCTACGAGCAGTACTTC,CASSEGGWGSYEQYF
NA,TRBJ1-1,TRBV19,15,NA,TGTGCCAGTATCCCATCGGGACATCGGAACACTGAAGCTTTCTTT,CASIPSGHRNTEAFF
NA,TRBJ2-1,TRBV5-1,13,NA,TGCGCCAGCGGACTAACACCACAGAATGAGCAGTTCTTC,CASGLTPQNEQFF